One and the same sample provided the 20 T cell receptor beta chains below, sequenced in a study of a mutant IDH1 vaccine in newly diagnosed glioma. These receptors are not linked to any known antigen. This table comes from immunoSEQ multiplex PCR, and its TCRdb copy is limited to in-frame clones, with some not included. The sample carries about 50,000 clones, roughly 84% recorded once. As to time point: week 47, end of study. Doses consisted of 300 ug of mutant IDH1 20-mer peptide each, paired with topical imiquimod. The sample here was PBMCs, taken from a glioma patient whose treatment included an IDH1 peptide vaccine. The receptors shown here come from a woman in her twenties or thirties with glioma. Some clones in this sample may be carry-over from other donors' samples.

This clone was counted between two and nine times. The chain uses TRBV6-1 and TRBJ2-2; no definite D call. V dropped 7 bases and J dropped 7 bases, with 4 bases sitting between them. The CDR3 runs 10 residues. Germline V gene lookup returns CDR1 MNHNS and CDR2 SASEGT. DNA of the CDR3: TGTGCCAGCATGCGCGGGGAGCTGTTTTTT. Translating gives CASMRGELFF.

This clone has more than one count but fewer than ten. V is TRBV29-1 and J is TRBJ2-5, with TRBD2 as a possible D gene (6 bases). CDR3 size: 14 residues. Per germline, CDR1 SQVTM and CDR2 ANQGSEA. V was pared by 7 bases and J by 4 bases, with 19 bases between. CDR3 sequence: CSDGGDWIGETQYF. The CDR3 nucleotides are TGCAGCGACGGAGGGGATTGGATCGGAGAGACCCAGTACTTC.

The rearrangement joins TRBV7-9 to TRBJ1-2; TRBD1 aligns across 7 bases. From germline, CDR1 is SEHNR and CDR2 FQNEAQ (reference sequence). This CDR3 is built from 13 residues. The J segment lost 11 bases and the V segment lost 1 base, leaving 7 bases of the junction unmatched. The CDR3 region is CASSLEVRQGYTF. The CDR3 DNA reads as TGTGCCAGCAGCTTAGAAGTTAGACAGGGTTACACCTTC.

The table lists this clone with a few counts. The chain has TRBV5-1 and TRBJ1-2, with D maybe TRBD1 (5 bases). V dropped 2 bases and J dropped 1 base, with 9 bases sitting between them. The germline V gene has CDR1 SGHRS and CDR2 YFSETQ. There are 14 residues in the CDR3. This CDR3 is CASSFGHVNYGYTF. The DNA for the CDR3 is TGCGCCAGCAGCTTTGGACACGTTAACTATGGCTACACCTTC.

The chain uses TRBV5-1 and TRBJ2-6, with TRBD1 matching 9 bases. The CDR3 has 17 amino acids. The V gene end was trimmed by 4 bases and the J gene end by 3 bases; junction bases not matched to a gene: 8. Per the germline V gene, CDR1 is SGHRS and CDR2 is YFSETQ. The CDR3 nucleotides are TGCGCCAGCAGCCCCGGACAGGGGTACGGTGGGGCCAACGTCCTGACTTTC. Its translation is CASSPGQGYGGANVLTF.

This rearrangement joins TRBV19 to TRBJ1-4, with 8 bases fitting TRBD1. This CDR3 has 17 amino acids. Trimming took 3 bases from V and 0 from J; bases not matched to a gene: 6. Germline V gene lookup returns CDR1 LNHDA and CDR2 SQIVND (reference sequence). The CDR3 reads CASSIYGTGATNEKLFF. CDR3 bases: TGTGCCAGTAGTATTTACGGGACAGGCGCAACTAATGAAAAACTGTTTTTT.

V and J are TRBV12-5 and TRBJ2-1; tentative D call: TRBD1 (6 bases). The CDR3 sequence is 15 residues long. Germline CDR1 LGHNT, CDR2 FRNRAP. Trimming shortened V by 6 bases and J by 2 bases, and 14 bases separated the two germline ends. DNA for the CDR3: TGTGCTAGTGGCCCCAGGGACACAACCTACAATGAGCAGTTCTTC. Its translation: CASGPRDTTYNEQFF.

The chain recombines TRBV5-4 with TRBJ2-7; D gene unclear. V lost 1 base and J lost 3, with 8 bases in between. The CDR3 contains 13 residues. CDR1 is SGHNT, CDR2 YYREEE, per germline (reference sequence). The CDR3 coding sequence is TGTGCCAGCAGCTTGAGATGGGGCTACGAGCAGTACTTC. Amino acid sequence: CASSLRWGYEQYF.

This chain's CDR3 is CASSNCGRGQNEQYF. The CDR3 region has the DNA TGTGCCAGCAGCAACTGCGGGAGAGGCCAAAACGAGCAGTACTTC. V and J are TRBV21-1 and TRBJ2-7; the D call TRBD2 from the table was never checked on the DNA. TRBV21-1 is assigned pseudogene status. CDR3 size: 15 residues.

The chain joins TRBV29-1 to TRBJ1-2; D not resolved. Germline-derived CDR1 and CDR2 are SQVTM and ANQGSEA. This CDR3 has 12 amino acids. The V gene lost 5 bases and the J gene lost 10 bases, with 17 bases spanning the gap. The CDR3 protein is CSVQQRGPDYTF. The DNA of the CDR3 is TGCAGCGTTCAGCAACGCGGGCCCGACTACACCTTC. The variable domain in full, with the rest retrieved from reference TRBV29-1 and TRBJ1-2, is SAVISQKPSRDICQRGTSLTIQCQVDSQVTMMFWYRQQPGQSLTLIATANQGSEATYESGFVIDKFPISRPNLTFSTLTVSNMSPEDSSIYLCSVQQRGPDYTFGSGTRLTVV.

The rearrangement links TRBV19 to TRBJ2-7; D might be TRBD1 or TRBD2, each matching 5 bases. The CDR3 spans 15 residues. Per the germline V gene, CDR1 is LNHDA and CDR2 is SQIVND (reference sequence). Trimming took 4 bases from V and 4 from J, leaving 17 bases between them. The CDR3 protein is CASSTSTGTEYEQYF. CDR3 nucleotide sequence: TGTGCCAGTAGTACTTCAACCGGGACGGAATACGAGCAGTACTTC.

The chain is built from TRBV5-6 and TRBJ1-4, with a tentative D call TRBD1 (5 bases). Germline V lookup: CDR1 SGHDT, CDR2 YYEEEE. Trimming took off 4 bases at V and 2 bases at J, with 9 bases between the two ends. This CDR3 is built from 14 residues. The CDR3 region has the DNA TGTGCCAGCAGCCCCAGGGTGACTAATGAAAAACTGTTTTTT. Translating it yields CASSPRVTNEKLFF.

The chain is built from TRBV6-1 and TRBJ2-5; 14 nucleotides line up with TRBD2. The trim removed 6 bases at V and 5 bases at J, leaving 5 bases unmatched. The CDR3 spans 15 residues. CDR1 MNHNS and CDR2 SASEGT come from the germline V gene. The CDR3 protein is CASRGTSGSTETQYF. Here the CDR3 DNA reads TGTGCCAGCAGGGGGACTAGCGGGAGTACGGAGACCCAGTACTTC.

The count of this clone is one. V gene TRBV7-2 combines with J gene TRBJ1-1; D is ambiguous. The V gene lost 0 bases and the J gene lost 3 bases, with 2 bases spanning the gap. The CDR3 is 12 residues long. CDR1 is SGHTA and CDR2 is FQGNSA in the germline V gene. DNA for the CDR3: TGTGCCAGCAGCTTAGCTTACACTGAAGCTTTCTTT. Its translation is CASSLAYTEAFF.

This clone appeared a single time. J is TRBJ1-5 and V is TRBV19, with 9 positions matching TRBD1. The CDR3 runs 15 residues. The V gene end was trimmed by 3 bases and the J gene end by 6 bases; junction bases not matched to a gene: 6. CDR1 and CDR2 (germline): LNHDA, SQIVND (reference sequence). CDR3 region: CASSIHPDRGQPQHF. CDR3 coding DNA: TGTGCCAGTAGTATCCACCCGGACAGGGGTCAGCCCCAGCATTTT. The entire variable domain, with the rest obtained from reference TRBV19 and TRBJ1-5, is as follows: DGGITQSPKYLFRKEGQNVTLSCEQNLNHDAMYWYRQDPGQGLRLIYYSQIVNDFQKGDIAEGYSVSREKKESFPLTVTSAQKNPTAFYLCASSIHPDRGQPQHFGDGTRLSIL.

The V gene is TRBV27, the J gene TRBJ2-7; D ambiguous. This CDR3 is 11 amino acids long. In germline, CDR1 is MNHEY, CDR2 SMNVEV (reference sequence). V was trimmed by 8 bases and J by 3 bases, leaving 8 bases between them. CDR3 sequence reads: CASGLNYEQYF. CDR3 nucleotide sequence: TGTGCCAGCGGGTTAAACTACGAGCAGTACTTC.

CDR3 bases: TGTGCCAGCAGTGAATTTAACAGGGGGGTTGAAAAACTGTTTTTT. This sequence encodes CASSEFNRGVEKLFF. This chain links TRBV25-1 with TRBJ1-4; 8 bases map to TRBD1. From germline, CDR1 is MGHDK and CDR2 SYGVNS. This CDR3 is built from 15 residues. The V segment lost 1 base and the J segment 7 bases; nucleotides outside the gene matches: 5.

This clone was observed once. V usage is TRBV6-5 and J usage is TRBJ2-3; TRBD1 might be the D (6 bases). V lost 5 bases and J 2 bases, leaving 11 bases between the germline ends. The CDR3 runs 14 residues. Per the germline V gene, CDR1 is MNHEY and CDR2 is SVGAGI. CDR3 protein: CASSLRDTTDTQYF. The CDR3 coding sequence is TGTGCCAGCAGTCTCCGGGACACCACAGATACGCAGTATTTT.

The chain links TRBV5-6 to TRBJ2-5, with D possibly called TRBD1 or TRBD2 (5 bases each). The CDR3 runs to 16 residues. Germline values: CDR1 SGHDT, CDR2 YYEEEE. Trimming took off 4 bases at V and 2 bases at J, with 18 bases between the two ends. CDR3 amino acids: CASSLGRRGTQETQYF. The DNA of the CDR3 is TGTGCCAGCAGCCTGGGACGACGCGGAACACAAGAGACCCAGTACTTC.

This sequence joins TRBV21-1 and TRBJ1-5; the tabulated D call, TRBD1, remains unverified against the DNA. TRBV21-1 has pseudogene status. The CDR3 has 18 amino acids. The CDR3 DNA reads TGTGCCAGCAGCAAAAAAACAGGGAGAGGACTTAGCAATCAGCCCCAGCATTTT. Amino acid sequence: CASSKKTGRGLSNQPQHF.